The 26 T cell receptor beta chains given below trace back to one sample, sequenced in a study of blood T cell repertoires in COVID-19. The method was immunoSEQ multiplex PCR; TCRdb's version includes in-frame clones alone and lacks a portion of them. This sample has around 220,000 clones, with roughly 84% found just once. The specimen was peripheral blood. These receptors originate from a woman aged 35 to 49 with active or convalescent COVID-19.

The CDR3 DNA follows: TGTGCCAGCAGCTTGGGGCCGGGCACTGAAGCTTTCTTT. This encodes CASSLGPGTEAFF. The genes are TRBV5-5 and TRBJ1-1; D gene ambiguous. CDR3 length: 13 residues. Germline lookup yields CDR1 SGHKS and CDR2 YYEKEE (reference sequence). V gave up 0 bases and J gave up 4 bases, with 7 bases separating them.

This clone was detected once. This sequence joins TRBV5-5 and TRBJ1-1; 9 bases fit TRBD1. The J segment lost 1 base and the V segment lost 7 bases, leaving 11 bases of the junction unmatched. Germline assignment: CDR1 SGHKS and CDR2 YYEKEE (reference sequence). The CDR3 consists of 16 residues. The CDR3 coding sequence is TGTGCCAGCCGCCGAACAGGGGGCATCGGGAACACTGAAGCTTTCTTT. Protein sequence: CASRRTGGIGNTEAFF. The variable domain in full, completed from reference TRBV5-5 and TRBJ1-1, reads DAGVTQSPTHLIKTRGQQVTLRCSPISGHKSVSWYQQVLGQGPQFIFQYYEKEERGRGNFPDRFSARQFPNYSSELNVNALLLGDSALYLCASRRTGGIGNTEAFFGQGTRLTVV.

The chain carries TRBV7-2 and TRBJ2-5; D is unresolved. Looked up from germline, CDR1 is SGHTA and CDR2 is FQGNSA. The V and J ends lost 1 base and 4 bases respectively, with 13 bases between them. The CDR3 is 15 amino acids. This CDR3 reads CASSLGLGSAETQYF. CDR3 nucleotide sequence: TGTGCCAGCAGCTTAGGTCTAGGCTCCGCAGAGACCCAGTACTTC.

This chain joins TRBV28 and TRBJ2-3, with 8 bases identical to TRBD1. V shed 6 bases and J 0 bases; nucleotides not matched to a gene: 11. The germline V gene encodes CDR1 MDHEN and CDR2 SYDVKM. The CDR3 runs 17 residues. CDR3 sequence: CASSPLFGQGSTDTQYF. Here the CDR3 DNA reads TGTGCCAGCAGCCCATTGTTTGGACAGGGAAGCACAGATACGCAGTATTTT.

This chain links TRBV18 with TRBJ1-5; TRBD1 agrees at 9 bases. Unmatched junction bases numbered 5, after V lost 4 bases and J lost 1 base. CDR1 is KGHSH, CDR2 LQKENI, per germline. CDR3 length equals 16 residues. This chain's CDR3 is CASSQTTGGSNQPQHF. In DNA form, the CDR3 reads TGTGCCAGCTCACAGACGACAGGGGGAAGCAATCAGCCCCAGCATTTT.

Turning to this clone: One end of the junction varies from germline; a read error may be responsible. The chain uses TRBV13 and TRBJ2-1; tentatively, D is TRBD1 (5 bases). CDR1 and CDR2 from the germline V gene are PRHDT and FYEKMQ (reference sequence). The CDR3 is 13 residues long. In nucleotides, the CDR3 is TGTGCCATCACGTGGGGCTCCCACAATGAGCAGTTCTTC. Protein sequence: CAITWGSHNEQFF.

The CDR3 DNA follows: TGCGCCACCAGGGACAACGCCTATGGCTACACCTTC. Translated, it gives CATRDNAYGYTF. The rearrangement joins TRBV5-1 to TRBJ1-2, with a weak D call TRBD1 (6 bases). There are 12 residues in the CDR3. Trimming stripped 9 bases from V and 4 bases from J, with 13 bases between. CDR1 and CDR2 from the germline V gene are SGHRS and YFSETQ. Full variable domain (remainder filled in from reference TRBV5-1 and TRBJ1-2): KAGVTQTPRYLIKTRGQQVTLSCSPISGHRSVSWYQQTPGQGLQFLFEYFSETQRNKGNFPGRFSGRQFSNSRSEMNVSTLELGDSALYLCATRDNAYGYTFGSGTRLTVV.

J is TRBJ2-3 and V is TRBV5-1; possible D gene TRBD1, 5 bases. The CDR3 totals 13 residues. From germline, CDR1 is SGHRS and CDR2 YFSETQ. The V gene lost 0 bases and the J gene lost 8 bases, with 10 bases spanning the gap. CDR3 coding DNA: TGCGCCAGCAGCTTGGTCCAGGGTGGTACGCAGTATTTT. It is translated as CASSLVQGGTQYF.

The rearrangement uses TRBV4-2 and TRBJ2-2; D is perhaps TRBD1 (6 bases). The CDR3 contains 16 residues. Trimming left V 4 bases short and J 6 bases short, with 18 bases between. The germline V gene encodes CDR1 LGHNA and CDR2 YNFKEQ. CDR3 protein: CASSPSKLGAAGELFF. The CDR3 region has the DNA TGTGCCAGCAGCCCCTCAAAGTTGGGGGCAGCCGGGGAGCTGTTTTTT.

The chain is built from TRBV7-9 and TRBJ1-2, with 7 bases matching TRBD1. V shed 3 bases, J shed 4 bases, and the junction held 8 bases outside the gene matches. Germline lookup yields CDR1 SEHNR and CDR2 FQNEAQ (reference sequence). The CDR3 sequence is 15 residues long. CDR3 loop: CASSFGEGAFYGYTF. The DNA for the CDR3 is TGTGCCAGCAGCTTTGGCGAGGGGGCCTTCTATGGCTACACCTTC.

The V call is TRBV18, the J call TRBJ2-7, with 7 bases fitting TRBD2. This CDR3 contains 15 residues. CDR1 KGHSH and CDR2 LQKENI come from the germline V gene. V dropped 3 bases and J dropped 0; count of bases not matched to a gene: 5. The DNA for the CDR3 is TGTGCCAGCTCACCGCCTGGACTAGACTCCTACGAGCAGTACTTC. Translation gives CASSPPGLDSYEQYF.

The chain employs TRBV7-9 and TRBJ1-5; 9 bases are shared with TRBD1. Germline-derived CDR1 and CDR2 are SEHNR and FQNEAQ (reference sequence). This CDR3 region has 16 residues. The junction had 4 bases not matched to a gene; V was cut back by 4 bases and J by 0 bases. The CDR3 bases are TGTGCCAGCAGCTCGGACAGGGGTCCTAGCAATCAGCCCCAGCATTTT. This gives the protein CASSSDRGPSNQPQHF.

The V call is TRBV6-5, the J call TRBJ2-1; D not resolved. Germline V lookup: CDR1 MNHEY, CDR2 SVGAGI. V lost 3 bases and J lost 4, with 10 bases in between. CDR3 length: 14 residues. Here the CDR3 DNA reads TGTGCCAGCAGTTATGGGCAAACGTACAATGAGCAGTTCTTC. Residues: CASSYGQTYNEQFF.

In DNA, the CDR3 is TGTGCCAGCAGCACAAACTTTATAGGGGGTCCTGGGGCCAACGTCCTGACTTTC. Encoded protein: CASSTNFIGGPGANVLTF. V gene TRBV5-6 combines with J gene TRBJ2-6; weak D call: TRBD1 (6 bases). CDR1 is SGHDT and CDR2 is YYEEEE in the germline V gene. Trimming removed 4 bases from V and 2 bases from J, with 19 bases in between. This CDR3 has 18 residues.

CDR3 DNA: TGTGCCAGCTCACCAAGCGGACAGATGAATCAGCCCCAGCATTTT. Its translation: CASSPSGQMNQPQHF. The J gene is TRBJ1-5, the V gene TRBV18, with a weak D call TRBD1 (6 bases). The V end was cut by 2 bases, the J end by 4 bases, with 12 bases between. The length of the CDR3 is 15 residues. CDR1 and CDR2 from the germline V gene are KGHSH and LQKENI.

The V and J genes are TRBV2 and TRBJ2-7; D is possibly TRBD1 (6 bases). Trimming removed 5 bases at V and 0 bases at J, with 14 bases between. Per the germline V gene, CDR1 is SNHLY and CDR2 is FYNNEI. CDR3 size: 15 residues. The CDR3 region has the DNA TGTGCCAGCAGTTGGGGACACAACCTCTCCTACGAGCAGTACTTC. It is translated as CASSWGHNLSYEQYF.

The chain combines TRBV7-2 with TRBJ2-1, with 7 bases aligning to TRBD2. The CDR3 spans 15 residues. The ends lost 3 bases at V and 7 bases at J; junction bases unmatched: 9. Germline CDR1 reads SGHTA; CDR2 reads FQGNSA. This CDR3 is CASSFPAGDANEQFF. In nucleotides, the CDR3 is TGTGCCAGCAGCTTCCCTGCGGGGGACGCGAATGAGCAGTTCTTC.

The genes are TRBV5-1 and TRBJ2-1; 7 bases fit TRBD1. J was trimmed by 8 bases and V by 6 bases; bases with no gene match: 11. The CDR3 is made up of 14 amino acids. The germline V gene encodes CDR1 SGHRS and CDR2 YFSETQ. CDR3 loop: CASNRDSLLDEQFF. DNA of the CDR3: TGCGCCAGCAACAGGGACAGTCTCTTGGATGAGCAGTTCTTC.

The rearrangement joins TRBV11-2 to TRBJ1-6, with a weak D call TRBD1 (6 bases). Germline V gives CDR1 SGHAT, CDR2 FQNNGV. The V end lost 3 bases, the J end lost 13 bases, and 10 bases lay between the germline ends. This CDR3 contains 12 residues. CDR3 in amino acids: CASSFRDTPLHF. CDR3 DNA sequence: TGTGCCAGCAGCTTCCGGGACACCCCCCTCCACTTT.

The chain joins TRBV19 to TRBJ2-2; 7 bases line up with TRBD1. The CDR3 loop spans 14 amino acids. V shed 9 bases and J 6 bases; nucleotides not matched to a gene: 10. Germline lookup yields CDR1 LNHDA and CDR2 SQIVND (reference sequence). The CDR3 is CASAGTGAAGELFF. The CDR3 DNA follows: TGTGCCAGCGCAGGTACAGGGGCGGCCGGGGAGCTGTTTTTT. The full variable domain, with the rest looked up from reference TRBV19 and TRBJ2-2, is DGGITQSPKYLFRKEGQNVTLSCEQNLNHDAMYWYRQDPGQGLRLIYYSQIVNDFQKGDIAEGYSVSREKKESFPLTVTSAQKNPTAFYLCASAGTGAAGELFFGEGSRLTVL.

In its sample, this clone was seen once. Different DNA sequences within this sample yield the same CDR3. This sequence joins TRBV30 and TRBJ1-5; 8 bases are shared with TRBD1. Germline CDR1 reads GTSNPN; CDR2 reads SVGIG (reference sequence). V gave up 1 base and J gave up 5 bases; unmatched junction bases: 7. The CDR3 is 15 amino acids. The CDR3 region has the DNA TGTGCCTGGAGTGCAGGACAGGGAGCGTATCAGCCCCAGCATTTT. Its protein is CAWSAGQGAYQPQHF.

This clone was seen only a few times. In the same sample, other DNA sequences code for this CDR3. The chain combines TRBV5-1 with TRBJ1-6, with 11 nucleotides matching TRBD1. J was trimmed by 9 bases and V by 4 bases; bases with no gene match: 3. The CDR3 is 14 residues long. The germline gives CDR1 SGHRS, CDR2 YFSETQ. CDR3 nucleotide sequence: TGCGCCAGCAGCCGCGGACAGGGGGCTTCACCCCTCCACTTT. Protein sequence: CASSRGQGASPLHF.

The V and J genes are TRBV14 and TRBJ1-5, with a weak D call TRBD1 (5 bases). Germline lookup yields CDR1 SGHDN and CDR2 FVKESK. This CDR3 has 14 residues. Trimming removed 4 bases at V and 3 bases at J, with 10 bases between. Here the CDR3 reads CASSRRVPNQPQHF. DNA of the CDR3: TGTGCCAGCAGCCGCAGGGTCCCCAATCAGCCCCAGCATTTT.

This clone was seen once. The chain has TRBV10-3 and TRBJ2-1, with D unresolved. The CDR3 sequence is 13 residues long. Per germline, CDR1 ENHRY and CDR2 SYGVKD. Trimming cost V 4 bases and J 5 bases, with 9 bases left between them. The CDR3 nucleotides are TGTGCCATCAGTGCTTCTACCCACAATGAGCAGTTCTTC. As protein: CAISASTHNEQFF.

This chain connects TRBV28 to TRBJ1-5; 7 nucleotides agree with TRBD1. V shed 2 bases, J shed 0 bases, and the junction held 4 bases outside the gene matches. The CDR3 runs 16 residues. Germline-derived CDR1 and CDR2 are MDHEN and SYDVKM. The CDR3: CASSLTGANSNQPQHF. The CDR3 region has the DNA TGTGCCAGCAGTTTAACAGGGGCTAATAGCAATCAGCCCCAGCATTTT.

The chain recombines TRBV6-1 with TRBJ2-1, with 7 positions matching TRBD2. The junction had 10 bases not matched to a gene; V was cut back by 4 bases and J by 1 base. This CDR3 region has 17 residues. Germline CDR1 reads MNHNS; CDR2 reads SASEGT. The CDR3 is CASSGGGGGRSYNEQFF. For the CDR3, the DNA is TGTGCCAGCAGTGGGGGTGGGGGAGGGAGGTCCTACAATGAGCAGTTCTTC.